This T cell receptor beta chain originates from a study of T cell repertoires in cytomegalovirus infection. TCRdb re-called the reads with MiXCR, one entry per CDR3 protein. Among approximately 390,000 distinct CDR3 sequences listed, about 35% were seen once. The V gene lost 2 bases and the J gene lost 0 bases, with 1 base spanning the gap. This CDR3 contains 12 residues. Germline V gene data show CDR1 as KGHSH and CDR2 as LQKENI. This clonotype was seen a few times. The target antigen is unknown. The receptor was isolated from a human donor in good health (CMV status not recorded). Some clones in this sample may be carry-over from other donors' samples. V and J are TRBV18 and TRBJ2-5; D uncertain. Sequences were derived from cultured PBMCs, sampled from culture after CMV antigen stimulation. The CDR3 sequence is CASSPDQETQYF. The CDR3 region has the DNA TGTGCCAGCTCACCAGACCAAGAGACCCAGTACTTC.